This passage covers 11 T cell receptor beta chains from one sample sequenced in a study of blood T cell repertoires in COVID-19. Measured with immunoSEQ multiplex PCR; TCRdb has only the in-frame clones, and not every one. Here the sample spans about 170,000 clones, 87% being singletons. Sequencing input: PBMCs or T cells enriched from blood (not recorded which). These receptor sequences come from a woman in her forties or fifties who had recovered from COVID-19.

The rearrangement joins TRBV3-1 (or the pseudogene TRBV3-2) to TRBJ2-7; 7 nucleotides line up with TRBD1. J lost 5 bases, V lost 3 bases, and 4 bases had no gene match. Germline V CDR1 and CDR2: LGHDT, YNNKEL (reference sequence). This CDR3 contains 13 residues. CDR3 nucleotide sequence: TGTGCCAGCAGCCAGAACAGGGGCCACGAGCAGTACTTC. Amino acids: CASSQNRGHEQYF.

This chain joins TRBV5-4 and TRBJ2-3, with 12 bases that match TRBD2. The CDR3 runs to 18 residues. Trimming removed 3 bases from V and 2 bases from J; junction bases left unmatched: 10. Per the germline V gene, CDR1 is SGHNT and CDR2 is YYREEE (reference sequence). CDR3: CASSSGLAGRPHTDTQYF. DNA for the CDR3: TGTGCCAGCAGCTCGGGACTAGCGGGCCGGCCGCACACAGATACGCAGTATTTT. Full variable domain (outside the CDR3, taken from reference TRBV5-4 and TRBJ2-3): ETGVTQSPTHLIKTRGQQVTLRCSSQSGHNTVSWYQQALGQGPQFIFQYYREEENGRGNFPPRFSGLQFPNYSSELNVNALELDDSALYLCASSSGLAGRPHTDTQYFGPGTRLTVL.

The V call is TRBV27, the J call TRBJ2-5, with unresolved D. V lost 2 bases and J 7 bases, leaving 11 bases between the germline ends. Germline V lookup: CDR1 MNHEY, CDR2 SMNVEV (reference sequence). The CDR3 is made up of 13 amino acids. Here the CDR3 reads CASSLASRGTQYF. In nucleotides, the CDR3 is TGTGCCAGCAGTTTAGCGAGCCGTGGGACCCAGTACTTC.

The chain couples TRBV21-1 to TRBJ1-5. TRBV21-1 is noted as a pseudogene. This CDR3 spans 17 amino acids. CDR3 in amino acids: CASSDKVGGQRNQPQHF. The CDR3 nucleotides are TGTGCCAGCAGCGACAAAGTGGGGGGGCAGCGCAATCAGCCCCAGCATTTT.

This rearrangement joins TRBV20-1 to TRBJ1-2; D is unclear. CDR1 and CDR2 from the germline V gene are DFQATT and SNEGSKA (reference sequence). The CDR3 runs to 18 residues. Between the trimmed V and J ends, which lost 3 bases and 0 bases, there was a span of 23 bases. CDR3 coding DNA: TGCAGTGCTAGTCCCGCCCCTACGAGGATACTAACTAACTATGGCTACACCTTC. Protein product: CSASPAPTRILTNYGYTF.

The chain links TRBV2 to TRBJ1-2; possibly TRBD1 for D (6 bases). The CDR3 is made up of 14 amino acids. The germline gives CDR1 SNHLY, CDR2 FYNNEI. The germline V and J ends were trimmed by 6 bases and 0 bases, with 11 bases remaining between them. CDR3 in amino acids: CASRYRDANYGYTF. The CDR3 DNA follows: TGTGCCAGCAGATACAGGGATGCTAACTATGGCTACACCTTC.

The rearrangement joins TRBV7-9 to TRBJ2-3; no clear D. Germline CDR1 and CDR2: SEHNR and FQNEAQ (reference sequence). V lost 3 bases and J lost 0, with 7 bases in between. The CDR3 consists of 14 residues. CDR3 nucleotide sequence: TGTGCCAGCAGCTTTCCCAGAAGCACAGATACGCAGTATTTT. Its translation is CASSFPRSTDTQYF.

The chain joins TRBV19 to TRBJ1-5; TRBD1 agrees at 9 bases. The ends lost 3 bases at V and 3 bases at J; junction bases unmatched: 6. This CDR3 comprises 16 residues. Germline V gene data show CDR1 as LNHDA and CDR2 as SQIVND (reference sequence). For the CDR3, the DNA is TGTGCCAGTAGTATGGCAAGACAGGGGGTCAATCAGCCCCAGCATTTT. Its protein product is CASSMARQGVNQPQHF.

V and J are TRBV19 and TRBJ1-2; 8 bases fit TRBD1. The germline gives CDR1 LNHDA, CDR2 SQIVND (reference sequence). CDR3 size: 14 residues. The junction had 6 bases not matched to a gene; V was cut back by 2 bases and J by 7 bases. The CDR3 DNA follows: TGTGCCAGTAGTATACCGGACAGGGTCTCTGGCTACACCTTC. It specifies CASSIPDRVSGYTF.

V gene TRBV29-1 combines with J gene TRBJ1-3; D not certain. The length of the CDR3 is 13 residues. The V end was cut by 4 bases, the J end by 1 base, with 8 bases between. Germline loops: CDR1 SQVTM, CDR2 ANQGSEA. The CDR3 DNA is TGCAGCGTTGGGCATCAGTCTGGAAACACCATATATTTT. Translated: CSVGHQSGNTIYF. The complete variable domain, with remaining parts taken from reference TRBV29-1 and TRBJ1-3, reads SAVISQKPSRDICQRGTSLTIQCQVDSQVTMMFWYRQQPGQSLTLIATANQGSEATYESGFVIDKFPISRPNLTFSTLTVSNMSPEDSSIYLCSVGHQSGNTIYFGEGSWLTVV.

The chain couples TRBV28 to TRBJ1-6; perhaps TRBD1 as D (5 bases). Trimming removed 0 bases from V and 8 bases from J, with 11 bases in between. CDR3 size: 15 residues. Germline CDR1 is MDHEN and CDR2 is SYDVKM. The CDR3 sequence is CASSLWGGRDSPLHF. In DNA form, the CDR3 reads TGTGCCAGCAGTTTATGGGGGGGAAGGGATTCACCCCTCCACTTT.